This is a list of T cell receptor beta chains from one sample in a study of cytomegalovirus exposure and HLA in healthy donors. Produced via immunoSEQ multiplex PCR; TCRdb's table is partial and in-frame only. The data show about 120,000 clones, 70% to 90% seen once. Sample: PBMCs. These receptors all stem from a man aged 18-30 years in good health and CMV-seropositive. Both conserved end residues are part of each CDR3. The D gene is left open where the match is weak. Expanded clones get a size class; other rows say once, few or many, or leave the size out.

v_gene,j_gene,abundance,d_gene,CDR3nt,CDR3aa
TRBV5-1,TRBJ1-4,NA,NA,TGCGCCAGCAGCTTGGGACAGAATAATGAAAAACTGTTTTTT,CASSLGQNNEKLFF
TRBV6-1,TRBJ1-4,NA,NA,TGTGCCAGCAGGGAGACGGAAAAACTGTTTTTT,CASRETEKLFF
TRBV27,TRBJ2-3,NA,NA,TGTGCCAGCAGTTTATTGAACGGGGGGCCTAGCACAGATACGCAGTATTTT,CASSLLNGGPSTDTQYF
TRBV21-1,TRBJ2-7,NA,NA,TGTGCCAGCAGCAAAGGGGGGGTTGTGAACGAGCAGTACTTC,CASSKGGVVNEQYF
TRBV19,TRBJ1-2,NA,NA,TGTGCCAGTAGTATAGAGACAGGAGGTCATGGCTACACCTTC,CASSIETGGHGYTF
TRBV5-1,TRBJ1-1,NA,TRBD1,TGCGCCAGCAGCCAACAGGGGGCTCTGAACACTGAAGCTTTCTTT,CASSQQGALNTEAFF
TRBV4-1,TRBJ1-2,NA,TRBD1,TGCGCCAGCAGCCAAGTAACCCAGGGGGAGGGCTACACCTTC,CASSQVTQGEGYTF
TRBV6-5,TRBJ2-2,NA,NA,TGTGCCAGCAATCTCATCGGGGGCACCGGGGAGCTGTTTTTT,CASNLIGGTGELFF
TRBV5-6,TRBJ1-6,few,NA,TGTGCCAGCAGCTGGACAGTTGGTGATTCACCCCTCCACTTT,CASSWTVGDSPLHF
TRBV7-6,TRBJ2-7,NA,NA,TGTGCCAGCAGCTTGAGACTGTCCTACGAGCAGTACTTC,CASSLRLSYEQYF
TRBV7-9,TRBJ1-4,NA,NA,TGTGCCAGCAGCTTAGTTCAGGGTGTAGGTGAAAAACTGTTTTTT,CASSLVQGVGEKLFF
TRBV4-1,TRBJ1-5,NA,NA,TGCGCCAGCAGCCAAGACACGGGAAACAGTCAGCCCCAGCATTTT,CASSQDTGNSQPQHF
TRBV12-2,TRBJ2-7,NA,NA,TGTGCAAGTCGCTTAGGCTCCCCCCATGCGTACGAGCAGTACTTC,CASRLGSPHAYEQYF
TRBV7-2,TRBJ2-7,NA,NA,TGTGCCAGCAGCTTAGCGGGCAGGGGCACCTACGAGCAGTACTTC,CASSLAGRGTYEQYF
TRBV4-1,TRBJ2-1,NA,NA,TGCGCCAGCCGAGGGGGTAAAAACTACAATGAGCAGTTCTTC,CASRGGKNYNEQFF
TRBV28,TRBJ2-3,NA,TRBD2,TGTGCCAGCGGCGGGGGGGGCGCAGATACGCAGTATTTT,CASGGGGADTQYF
TRBV9,TRBJ2-1,NA,TRBD2,TGTGCCAGCAGCGTTTGGTTAGCGGGGGGATCTGAGCAGTTCTTC,CASSVWLAGGSEQFF
TRBV27,TRBJ2-2,NA,TRBD2,TGTGCCAGCAGTTTAGGGCGGGGGGAGACGAACACCGGGGAGCTGTTTTTT,CASSLGRGETNTGELFF
TRBV6-5,TRBJ1-2,NA,NA,TGTGCCAGCAGTGTCCCTGGGACACGTGGCTACACCTTC,CASSVPGTRGYTF
TRBV30,TRBJ2-3,NA,TRBD2,TGTGCCCTAGCTAGCGGGGGGTGGGGGACGCAGTATTTT,CALASGGWGTQYF
TRBV19,TRBJ1-1,NA,TRBD1,TGTGCCAGTAGTATAGAATCGACAGGGACTGAAGCTTTCTTT,CASSIESTGTEAFF
TRBV7-3,TRBJ2-5,few,TRBD1,TGTGCCAGCAGCGTGACAGGGGGGGCAGAGACCCAGTACTTC,CASSVTGGAETQYF
TRBV5-1,TRBJ2-3,NA,TRBD2,TGCGCCAGCAGCCCGGGACTAGCGCATACAGATACGCAGTATTTT,CASSPGLAHTDTQYF
TRBV7-3,TRBJ2-1,NA,NA,TGTGCCAGCAGTACAGGGTCCTACAATGAGCAGTTCTTC,CASSTGSYNEQFF
TRBV6-5,TRBJ2-4,NA,NA,TGTGCCAGCAGTCAAGGGGACATTCAGTACTTC,CASSQGDIQYF
TRBV6-1,TRBJ2-1,NA,NA,TGTGCCAGCAGTGAAGCGCTTCGGGGTGGCTCCTACAATGAGCAGTTCTTC,CASSEALRGGSYNEQFF
TRBV30,TRBJ1-1,NA,TRBD1,TGTGCCTGGGACTCCGACAGGGACGGCACTGAAGCTTTCTTT,CAWDSDRDGTEAFF
TRBV30,TRBJ2-7,NA,NA,TGTGCCTGGGCCGGATACAGTGAGCAGTACTTC,CAWAGYSEQYF
TRBV13,TRBJ1-1,NA,TRBD1,TGTGCCAGCAGCGATGGACAGGCCAACACTGAAGCTTTCTTT,CASSDGQANTEAFF
TRBV27,TRBJ2-6,NA,NA,TGTGCCAGCAAACTCTCTGGGGCCAACGTCCTGACTTTC,CASKLSGANVLTF
TRBV19,TRBJ1-5,NA,TRBD1,TGTGCCAGTAGTAGCGCAGGGGGTCTCAATCAGCCCCAGCATTTT,CASSSAGGLNQPQHF
TRBV7-8,TRBJ2-1,NA,NA,TGTGCCAGCAGCTTATGGGGCGGTAAGAACAATGAGCAGTTCTTC,CASSLWGGKNNEQFF
TRBV5-6,TRBJ1-2,NA,TRBD1,TGTGCCAGCAGCTCAGGGGGCTATGGCTACACCTTC,CASSSGGYGYTF
TRBV27,TRBJ1-6,once,TRBD1,TGTGCCAGCAGTAGTGGGACAGGGAGTTCACCCCTCCACTTT,CASSSGTGSSPLHF
TRBV2,TRBJ1-2,NA,NA,TGTGCCAGCATTCTGGACAGAGAGTATGGCTACACCTTC,CASILDREYGYTF